This T cell receptor beta chain is from a study of radiotherapy plus CTLA-4 blockade in lung cancer. Measured with immunoSEQ multiplex PCR; TCRdb has only the in-frame clones, and not every one. The sample contains around 120,000 clones, about four fifths of which appear only once. General study findings and limits: Expansion of tumor-derived TCR clones was observed in blood after radiotherapy plus ipilimumab.

V lost 3 bases and J lost 0, with 14 bases in between. This CDR3 contains 16 residues. Germline CDR1 is MNHNS and CDR2 is SASEGT. For this clone: Antigen unknown.

This clonotype was obtained from a human donor with non-small cell lung cancer who had a partial response to radiotherapy plus ipilimumab. The chain is built from TRBV6-1 and TRBJ1-2, with TRBD1 as a possible D gene (6 bases). The source was peripheral blood, collected from a patient treated with radiotherapy plus ipilimumab. In nucleotides, the CDR3 is TGTGCCAGCAGTGACGGTGGGGGGGGCTCTAACTATGGCTACACCTTC. As protein: CASSDGGGGSNYGYTF.